A single T cell receptor beta chain is shown here with its context. Per the study methods: Nucleated cell number was recorded as an estimate derived from reference gene primer amplification. TCRdb's copy holds only in-frame clones and misses some; the assay was immunoSEQ multiplex PCR. V and J calls plus clone size are reproduced from that table; the DNA served to infer D and trimming. The table records roughly 30,000 clones, 90% of them present only once. This sample stems from a study of blood T cell repertoires in COVID-19. About the research overall: Both acute and convalescent COVID-19 samples were obtained from the United States, Italy and Spain. PBMCs, B-cell-depleted T cells, or T cells were the source of the cDNA or gDNA that made up the material.

The specimen sequenced was peripheral blood. The TCR comes from a man aged 55-75 years with active COVID-19.

The CDR3 spells CASSPGTGGSTDTQYF. DNA of the CDR3: TGTGCCAGCAGTCCCGGGACAGGGGGTAGCACAGATACGCAGTATTTT. The rearrangement uses TRBV27 and TRBJ2-3, with 11 bases aligning to TRBD1. Germline V gives CDR1 MNHEY, CDR2 SMNVEV (reference sequence). The CDR3 runs 16 residues. J gave up 0 bases and V 5 bases, and 4 bases lay outside the gene matches.